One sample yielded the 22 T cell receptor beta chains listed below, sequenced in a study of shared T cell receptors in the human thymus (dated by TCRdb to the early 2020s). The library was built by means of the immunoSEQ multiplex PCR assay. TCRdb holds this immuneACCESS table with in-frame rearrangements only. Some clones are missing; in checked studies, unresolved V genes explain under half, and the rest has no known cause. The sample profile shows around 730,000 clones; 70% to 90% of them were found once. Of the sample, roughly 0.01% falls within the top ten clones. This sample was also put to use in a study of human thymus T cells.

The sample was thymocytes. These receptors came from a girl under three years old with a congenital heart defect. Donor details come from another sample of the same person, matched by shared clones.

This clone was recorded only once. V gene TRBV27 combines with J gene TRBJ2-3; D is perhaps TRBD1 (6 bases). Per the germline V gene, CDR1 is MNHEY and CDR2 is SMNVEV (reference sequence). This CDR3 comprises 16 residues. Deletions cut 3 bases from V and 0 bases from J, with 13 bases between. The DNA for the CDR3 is TGTGCCAGCAGTTTTTCGAGAGGACAGAGCACAGATACGCAGTATTTT. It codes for CASSFSRGQSTDTQYF.

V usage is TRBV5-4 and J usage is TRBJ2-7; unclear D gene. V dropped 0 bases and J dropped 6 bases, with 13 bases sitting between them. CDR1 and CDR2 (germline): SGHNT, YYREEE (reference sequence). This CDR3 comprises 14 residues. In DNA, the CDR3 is TGTGCCAGCAGCTTGGGAGGTTCAGTAGGCGAGCAGTACTTC. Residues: CASSLGGSVGEQYF.

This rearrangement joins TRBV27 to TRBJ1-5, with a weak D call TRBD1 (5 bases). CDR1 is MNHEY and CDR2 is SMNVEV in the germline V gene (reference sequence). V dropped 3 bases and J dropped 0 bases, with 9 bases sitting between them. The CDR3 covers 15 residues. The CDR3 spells CASSFQGDSNQPQHF. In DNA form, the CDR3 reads TGTGCCAGCAGTTTCCAGGGTGATAGCAATCAGCCCCAGCATTTT.

The CDR3 DNA is TGTGCCAGCAGTTCCGGGACAGGGTGGGCCTATGGCTACACCTTC. Encoded protein: CASSSGTGWAYGYTF. The gene calls are TRBV27 and TRBJ1-2; 9 bases fit TRBD1. Germline loops: CDR1 MNHEY, CDR2 SMNVEV (reference sequence). V shed 4 bases, J shed 4 bases, and the junction held 7 bases outside the gene matches. CDR3 length: 15 residues.

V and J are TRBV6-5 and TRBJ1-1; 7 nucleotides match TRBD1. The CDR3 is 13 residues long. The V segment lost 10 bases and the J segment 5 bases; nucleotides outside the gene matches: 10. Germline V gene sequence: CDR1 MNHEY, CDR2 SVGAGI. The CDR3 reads CATSRDSPTEAFF. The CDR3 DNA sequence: TGTGCCACCTCACGGGACAGTCCAACTGAAGCTTTCTTT.

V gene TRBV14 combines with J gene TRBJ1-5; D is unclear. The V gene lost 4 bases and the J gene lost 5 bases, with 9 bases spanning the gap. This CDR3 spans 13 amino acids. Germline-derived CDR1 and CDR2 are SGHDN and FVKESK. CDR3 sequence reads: CASSPTGDQPQHF. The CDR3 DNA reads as TGTGCCAGCAGCCCTACCGGAGATCAGCCCCAGCATTTT.

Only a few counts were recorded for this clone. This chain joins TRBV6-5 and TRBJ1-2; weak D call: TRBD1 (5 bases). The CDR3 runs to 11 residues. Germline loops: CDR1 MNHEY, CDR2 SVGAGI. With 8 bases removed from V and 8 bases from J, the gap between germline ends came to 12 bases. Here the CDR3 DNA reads TGTGCCAGCGGCAGGGATGCCGGCTACACCTTC. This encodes CASGRDAGYTF.

Here the CDR3 DNA reads TGTGCCAGCAGCCCACACCCGAGGGCTAGCGAAGATACGCAGTATTTT. This sequence encodes CASSPHPRASEDTQYF. This chain connects TRBV7-9 to TRBJ2-3; D perhaps matches TRBD2 (6 bases). V was cut by 5 bases and J by 5 bases, with 20 bases left in between. The germline gives CDR1 SEHNR, CDR2 FQNEAQ (reference sequence). The CDR3 is made up of 16 amino acids.

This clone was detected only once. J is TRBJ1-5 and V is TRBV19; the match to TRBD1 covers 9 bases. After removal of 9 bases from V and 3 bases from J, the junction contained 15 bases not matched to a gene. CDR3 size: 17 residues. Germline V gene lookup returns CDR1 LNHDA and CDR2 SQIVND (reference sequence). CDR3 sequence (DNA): TGTGCCAGCAAAAAGACAGGGGGGGGACGTTTCAATCAGCCCCAGCATTTT. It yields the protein CASKKTGGGRFNQPQHF. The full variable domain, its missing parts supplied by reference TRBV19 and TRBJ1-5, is DGGITQSPKYLFRKEGQNVTLSCEQNLNHDAMYWYRQDPGQGLRLIYYSQIVNDFQKGDIAEGYSVSREKKESFPLTVTSAQKNPTAFYLCASKKTGGGRFNQPQHFGDGTRLSIL.

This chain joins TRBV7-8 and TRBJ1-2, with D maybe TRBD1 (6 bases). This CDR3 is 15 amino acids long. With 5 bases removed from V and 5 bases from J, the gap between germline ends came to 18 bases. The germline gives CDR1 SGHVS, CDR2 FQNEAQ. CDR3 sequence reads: CASSPRGQSLYGYTF. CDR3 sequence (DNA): TGTGCCAGCAGCCCCCGCGGACAGAGCTTATATGGCTACACCTTC.

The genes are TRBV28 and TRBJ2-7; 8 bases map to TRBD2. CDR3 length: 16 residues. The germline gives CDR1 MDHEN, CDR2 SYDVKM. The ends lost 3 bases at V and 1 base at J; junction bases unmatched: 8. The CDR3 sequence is CASSFPLREGSYEQYF. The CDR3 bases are TGTGCCAGCAGTTTCCCCCTCCGGGAGGGATCCTACGAGCAGTACTTC.

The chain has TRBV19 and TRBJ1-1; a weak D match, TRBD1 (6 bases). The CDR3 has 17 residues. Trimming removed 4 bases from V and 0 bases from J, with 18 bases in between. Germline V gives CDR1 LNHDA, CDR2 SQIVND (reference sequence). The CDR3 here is CASSNPPHRAVNTEAFF. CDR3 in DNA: TGTGCCAGTAGTAACCCCCCTCACAGGGCAGTGAACACTGAAGCTTTCTTT.

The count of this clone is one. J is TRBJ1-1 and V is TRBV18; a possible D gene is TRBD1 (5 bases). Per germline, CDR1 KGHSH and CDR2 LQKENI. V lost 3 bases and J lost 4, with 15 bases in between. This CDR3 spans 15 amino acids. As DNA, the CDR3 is TGTGCCAGCTCACCGCCTGGGGCGGGACCCACTGAAGCTTTCTTT. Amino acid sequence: CASSPPGAGPTEAFF.

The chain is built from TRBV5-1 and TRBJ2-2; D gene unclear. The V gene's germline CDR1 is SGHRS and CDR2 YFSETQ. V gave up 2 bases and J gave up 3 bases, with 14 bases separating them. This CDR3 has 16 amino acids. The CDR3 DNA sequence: TGCGCCAGCAGCTTCCCCGCAGGTCCTGACACCGGGGAGCTGTTTTTT. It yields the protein CASSFPAGPDTGELFF.

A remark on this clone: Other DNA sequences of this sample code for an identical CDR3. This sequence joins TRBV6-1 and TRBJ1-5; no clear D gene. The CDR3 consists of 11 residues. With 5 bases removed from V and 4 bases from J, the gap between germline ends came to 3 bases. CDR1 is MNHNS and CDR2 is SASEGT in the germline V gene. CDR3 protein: CASSLNQPQHF. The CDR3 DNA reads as TGTGCCAGCAGTCTTAATCAGCCCCAGCATTTT.

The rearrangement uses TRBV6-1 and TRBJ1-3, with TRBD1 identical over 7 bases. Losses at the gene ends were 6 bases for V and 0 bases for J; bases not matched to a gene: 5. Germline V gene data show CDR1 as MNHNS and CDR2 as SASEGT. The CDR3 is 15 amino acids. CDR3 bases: TGTGCCAGCAGCCCAGGGGGGTACTCTGGAAACACCATATATTTT. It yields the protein CASSPGGYSGNTIYF.

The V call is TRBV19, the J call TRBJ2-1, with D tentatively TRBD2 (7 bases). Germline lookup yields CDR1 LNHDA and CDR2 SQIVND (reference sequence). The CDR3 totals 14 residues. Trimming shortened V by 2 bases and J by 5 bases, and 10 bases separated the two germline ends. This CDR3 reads CASSIRGGDNEQFF. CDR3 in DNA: TGTGCCAGTAGTATACGAGGGGGGGACAATGAGCAGTTCTTC.

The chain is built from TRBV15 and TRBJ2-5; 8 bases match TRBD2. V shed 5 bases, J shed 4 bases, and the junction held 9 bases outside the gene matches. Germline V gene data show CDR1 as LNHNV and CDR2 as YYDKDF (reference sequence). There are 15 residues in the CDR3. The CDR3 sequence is CATSLAGLAGETQYF. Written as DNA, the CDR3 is TGTGCCACCAGCCTGGCCGGGCTAGCGGGAGAGACCCAGTACTTC.

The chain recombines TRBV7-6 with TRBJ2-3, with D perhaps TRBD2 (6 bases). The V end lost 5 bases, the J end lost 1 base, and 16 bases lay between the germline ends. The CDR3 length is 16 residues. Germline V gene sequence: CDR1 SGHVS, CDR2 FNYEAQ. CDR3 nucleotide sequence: TGTGCCAGCAGCCCACCGCGGCGGGGACGCACAGATACGCAGTATTTT. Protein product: CASSPPRRGRTDTQYF.

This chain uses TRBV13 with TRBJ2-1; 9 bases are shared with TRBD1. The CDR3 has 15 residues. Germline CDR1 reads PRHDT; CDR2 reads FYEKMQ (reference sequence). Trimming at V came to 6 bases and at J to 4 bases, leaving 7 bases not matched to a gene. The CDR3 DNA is TGTGCCAGCAGACGGGACAGGGAGAGGTACAATGAGCAGTTCTTC. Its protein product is CASRRDRERYNEQFF.

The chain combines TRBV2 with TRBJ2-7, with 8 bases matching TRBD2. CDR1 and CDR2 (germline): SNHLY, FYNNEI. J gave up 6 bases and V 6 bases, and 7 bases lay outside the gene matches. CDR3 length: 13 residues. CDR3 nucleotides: TGTGCCAGCAGGAAGGGACTAGGCTCCGAGCAGTACTTC. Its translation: CASRKGLGSEQYF.

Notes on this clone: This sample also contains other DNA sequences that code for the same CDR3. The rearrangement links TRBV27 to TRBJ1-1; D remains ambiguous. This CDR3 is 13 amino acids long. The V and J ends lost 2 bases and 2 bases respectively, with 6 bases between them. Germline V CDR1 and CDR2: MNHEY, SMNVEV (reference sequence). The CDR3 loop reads CASSLGLNTEAFF. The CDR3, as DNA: TGTGCCAGCAGTTTAGGGCTTAACACTGAAGCTTTCTTT.